These T cell receptor gamma chains were read from a single sample in a study of human gamma delta and Vdelta1 T cells. No antigen has been identified for these receptors. TCRdb re-identified clones in the PCR reads via CATT. The data contain 7,000 to 10,000 gamma-chain clones, roughly 50% of them singletons. The sample comprised Vdelta1 gamma-delta T cells from blood grown in culture (DOT cells). These receptors were obtained from a human donor in good health. Each CDR3 is given with its conserved first and last residue. Fields, in order: J gene, V gene, clone size, CDR3 protein, CDR3 DNA. Clone size is shown for a subset of rows, as once, few, many or a class of expanded clone.

j_call: TRGJ1/TRGJ2; v_call: TRGV9; clone_size: .; cdr3_aa: CALWEALSHKKLF; cdr3_nt: TGTGCCTTGTGGGAGGCGTTATCACATAAGAAACTCTTT
j_call: TRGJ1/TRGJ2; v_call: TRGV5P; clone_size: .; cdr3_aa: CATWGSTYYKKLF; cdr3_nt: TGTGCCACCTGGGGATCGACTTATTATAAGAAACTCTTT
j_call: TRGJ1/TRGJ2; v_call: TRGV9; clone_size: .; cdr3_aa: CALWEVRDKKLF; cdr3_nt: TGTGCCTTGTGGGAGGTGCGGGATAAGAAACTCTTT
j_call: TRGJ1/TRGJ2; v_call: TRGV4; clone_size: .; cdr3_aa: CATWDGLGGYKKLF; cdr3_nt: TGTGCCACCTGGGATGGACTGGGGGGATATAAGAAACTCTTT
j_call: TRGJP; v_call: TRGV9; clone_size: .; cdr3_aa: CALWEATKELGKKIKVF; cdr3_nt: TGTGCCTTGTGGGAGGCAACTAAGGAGTTGGGCAAAAAAATCAAGGTATTT
j_call: TRGJ1/TRGJ2; v_call: TRGV9; clone_size: .; cdr3_aa: CALWLYYKKLF; cdr3_nt: TGTGCCTTGTGGCTATATTATAAGAAACTCTTT
j_call: TRGJP2; v_call: TRGV8; clone_size: .; cdr3_aa: CATWDGLSKNDWIKTF; cdr3_nt: TGTGCCACCTGGGACGGGCTCTCGAAAAATGATTGGATCAAGACGTTT
j_call: TRGJ1/TRGJ2; v_call: TRGV3; clone_size: .; cdr3_aa: CATWDRPEYKKLF; cdr3_nt: TGTGCCACCTGGGACAGGCCAGAATATAAGAAACTCTTT
j_call: TRGJ1/TRGJ2; v_call: TRGV4; clone_size: few; cdr3_aa: CATWDRRHPKLF; cdr3_nt: TGTGCCACCTGGGATCGGCGCCATCCGAAACTCTTT
j_call: TRGJ1/TRGJ2; v_call: TRGV8; clone_size: few; cdr3_aa: CATWDSRYYKKLF; cdr3_nt: TGTGCCACCTGGGATAGCCGTTATTATAAGAAACTCTTT
j_call: TRGJ1/TRGJ2; v_call: TRGV4; clone_size: .; cdr3_aa: CATWDGTFINYYKKLF; cdr3_nt: TGTGCCACCTGGGATGGTACTTTCATAAATTATTATAAGAAACTCTTT
j_call: TRGJ1/TRGJ2; v_call: TRGV2; clone_size: few; cdr3_aa: CATWDRGKLF; cdr3_nt: TGTGCCACCTGGGACAGAGGGAAACTCTTT
j_call: TRGJ1/TRGJ2; v_call: TRGV3; clone_size: .; cdr3_aa: CATWDRPNQLYYKKLF; cdr3_nt: TGTGCCACCTGGGACAGGCCGAACCAACTTTATTATAAGAAACTCTTT
j_call: TRGJP1; v_call: TRGV10; clone_size: .; cdr3_aa: CAVTTGWFKIF; cdr3_nt: TGTGCTGTTACCACTGGTTGGTTCAAGATATTT
j_call: TRGJ1/TRGJ2; v_call: TRGV2; clone_size: .; cdr3_aa: CATWDAPNYYKKLF; cdr3_nt: TGTGCCACCTGGGACGCCCCGAATTATTATAAGAAACTCTTT
j_call: TRGJP2; v_call: TRGV8; clone_size: few; cdr3_aa: CATWDNGSDWIKTF; cdr3_nt: TGTGCCACCTGGGATAATGGTAGTGATTGGATCAAGACGTTT
j_call: TRGJ1/TRGJ2; v_call: TRGV8; clone_size: once; cdr3_aa: CAAWNRILFF; cdr3_nt: TGTGCCGCCTGGAACCGCATTCTTTTCTTT
j_call: TRGJP2; v_call: TRGV5; clone_size: .; cdr3_aa: CATWDRPQAFGSDWIKTF; cdr3_nt: TGTGCCACCTGGGACAGGCCACAGGCGTTTGGTAGTGATTGGATCAAGACGTTT
j_call: TRGJ1/TRGJ2; v_call: TRGV3; clone_size: .; cdr3_aa: CATWDRQDYKKLF; cdr3_nt: TGTGCCACCTGGGACAGGCAGGATTATAAGAAACTCTTT
j_call: TRGJ1/TRGJ2; v_call: TRGV3; clone_size: .; cdr3_aa: CATWDSGVFFYYKKLF; cdr3_nt: TGTGCCACCTGGGACAGCGGGGTTTTTTTTTATTATAAGAAACTCTTT
j_call: TRGJP1; v_call: TRGV10; clone_size: .; cdr3_aa: CAAWEGWFKIF; cdr3_nt: TGTGCTGCGTGGGAGGGGTGGTTCAAGATATTT
j_call: TRGJ1/TRGJ2; v_call: TRGV2; clone_size: once; cdr3_aa: CATWDGPIGYYKKLF; cdr3_nt: TGTGCCACCTGGGACGGGCCAATCGGATATTATAAGAAACTCTTT
j_call: TRGJ1/TRGJ2; v_call: TRGV9; clone_size: .; cdr3_aa: CALWATNYYKKLF; cdr3_nt: TGTGCCTTGTGGGCTACCAATTATTATAAGAAACTCTTT
j_call: TRGJP2; v_call: TRGV3; clone_size: few; cdr3_aa: CATWDRAPTISGSDWIKTF; cdr3_nt: TGTGCCACCTGGGACCGCGCCCCAACTATTAGTGGTAGTGATTGGATCAAGACGTTT
j_call: TRGJ1/TRGJ2; v_call: TRGV3; clone_size: .; cdr3_aa: CATWAIYYKKLF; cdr3_nt: TGTGCCACCTGGGCTATTTATTATAAGAAACTCTTT
j_call: TRGJ1/TRGJ2; v_call: TRGV4; clone_size: .; cdr3_aa: CATWLHYYKKLF; cdr3_nt: TGTGCCACCTGGCTCCATTATTATAAGAAACTCTTT